Here is one T cell receptor beta chain with its context. The antigen remains unidentified. There are 15 residues in the CDR3. Germline CDR1 is SNHLY and CDR2 is FYNNEI. Trimming cost V 5 bases and J 7 bases; bases outside gene matches: 9. TCRdb keeps only in-frame clones here, not all; method: immunoSEQ multiplex PCR. The sample lists tens of thousands of clones; roughly 87% were seen once. The data were obtained in a study of OX40 agonist ivuxolimab in advanced cancers. Study summary: Patients were dosed with the agonistic anti-OX40 (CD134) antibody ivuxolimab. Every 2 weeks, patients got intravenous ivuxolimab at one of six dose levels (0.01-10 mg/kg). Of mixed ages from about 20 to 80 and averaging around 60 years, the group was over 80% male. Notes on the study in general: At 0.1 to 3.0 mg/kg, clonal expansion of CD4+ and CD8+ blood T cells had occurred by week 6.

Sequenced material: CD4+ or CD8+ T cells sorted from blood, taken in a trial of the OX40 agonist ivuxolimab. This receptor was identified in an adult with an advanced solid tumor such as melanoma, head and neck, liver or kidney cancer. The chain recombines TRBV2 with TRBJ2-1, with 9 bases that match TRBD1. Written as DNA, the CDR3 is TGTGCCAGCAGTCCCCGGGACAGGGTATGGAATGAGCAGTTCTTC. It translates to CASSPRDRVWNEQFF.